Given below is one T cell receptor (beta chain) in context. Its antigen is undetermined. As it was prepared, the TCRbeta library received unique molecular identifiers. TCRdb reprocessed the PCR reads with MiXCR, giving one entry per CDR3 protein. The repertoire holds just under 350,000 distinct CDR3 sequences, with around 15% as singletons. Germline V CDR1 and CDR2: SGHTS, YDEGEE. The CDR3 loop spans 16 amino acids. Trimming stripped 0 bases from V and 0 bases from J, with 10 bases between. The data were taken from a study of T-cell reconstitution after alpha-beta-depleted transplantation in children. The study's findings and limits: Several hundred graft clones that had expanded were reportedly the source of alpha-beta T cells about two months after transplant. The study traced high day-60 TCRbeta diversity in some patients to surviving recipient T cells and thymic progenitors.

The source is a male patient aged 2-10 years who had a stem cell transplant for acute lymphoblastic leukemia, so the T cells may come from the graft donor. Here the sequenced sample was PBMCs, mostly from graft donor cells, taken 360 days after TCRalphabeta/CD19-depleted stem cell transplant. The chain combines TRBV5-8 with TRBJ1-5; D gene ambiguous. The CDR3 reads CASSLVWGDSNQPQHF. CDR3 DNA sequence: TGTGCCAGCAGCTTGGTTTGGGGAGATAGCAATCAGCCCCAGCATTTT.